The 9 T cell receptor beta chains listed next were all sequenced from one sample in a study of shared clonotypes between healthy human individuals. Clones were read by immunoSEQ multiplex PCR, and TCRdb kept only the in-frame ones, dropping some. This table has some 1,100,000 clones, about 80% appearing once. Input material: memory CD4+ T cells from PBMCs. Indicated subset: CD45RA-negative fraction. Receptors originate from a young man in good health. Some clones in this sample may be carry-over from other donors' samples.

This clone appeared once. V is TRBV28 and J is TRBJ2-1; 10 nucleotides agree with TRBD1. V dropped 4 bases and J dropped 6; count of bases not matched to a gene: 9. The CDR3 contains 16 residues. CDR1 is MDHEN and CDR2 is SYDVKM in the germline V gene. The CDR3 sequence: CASSWGGTGALNEQFF. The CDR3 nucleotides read TGTGCCAGCAGTTGGGGCGGGACAGGGGCCCTCAATGAGCAGTTCTTC. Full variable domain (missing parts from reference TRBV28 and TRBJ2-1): DVKVTQSSRYLVKRTGEKVFLECVQDMDHENMFWYRQDPGLGLRLIYFSYDVKMKEKGDIPEGYSVSREKKERFSLILESASTNQTSMYLCASSWGGTGALNEQFFGPGTRLTVL.

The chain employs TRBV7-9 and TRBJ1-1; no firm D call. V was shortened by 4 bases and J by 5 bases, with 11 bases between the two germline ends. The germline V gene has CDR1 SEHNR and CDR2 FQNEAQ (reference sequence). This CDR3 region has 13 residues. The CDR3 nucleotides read TGTGCCAGCAGCTCACTCGGTATGACTGAAGCTTTCTTT. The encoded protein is CASSSLGMTEAFF.

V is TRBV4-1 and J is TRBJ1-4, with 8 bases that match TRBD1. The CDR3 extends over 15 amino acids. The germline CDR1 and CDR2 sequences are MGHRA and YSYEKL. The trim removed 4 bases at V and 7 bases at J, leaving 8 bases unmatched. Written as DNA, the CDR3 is TGCGCCAGCAGCCGACCCGGGACAGGAGGTGAAAAACTGTTTTTT. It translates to CASSRPGTGGEKLFF.

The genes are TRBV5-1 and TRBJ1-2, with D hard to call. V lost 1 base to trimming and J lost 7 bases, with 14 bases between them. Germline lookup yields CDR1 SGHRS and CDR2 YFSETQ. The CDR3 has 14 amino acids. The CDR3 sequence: CASSLTAPEGGYTF. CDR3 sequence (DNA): TGCGCCAGCAGCTTGACAGCACCCGAGGGTGGCTACACCTTC.

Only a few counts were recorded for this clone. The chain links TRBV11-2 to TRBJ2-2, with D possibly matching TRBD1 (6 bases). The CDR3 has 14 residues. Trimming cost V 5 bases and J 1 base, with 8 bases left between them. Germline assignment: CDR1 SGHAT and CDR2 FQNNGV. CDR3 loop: CASSAQGNTGELFF. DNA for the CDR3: TGTGCCAGCAGCGCACAGGGGAACACCGGGGAGCTGTTTTTT. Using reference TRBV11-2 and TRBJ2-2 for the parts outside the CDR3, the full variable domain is EAGVAQSPRYKIIEKRQSVAFWCNPISGHATLYWYQQILGQGPKLLIQFQNNGVVDDSQLPKDRFSAERLKGVDSTLKIQPAKLEDSAVYLCASSAQGNTGELFFGEGSRLTVL.

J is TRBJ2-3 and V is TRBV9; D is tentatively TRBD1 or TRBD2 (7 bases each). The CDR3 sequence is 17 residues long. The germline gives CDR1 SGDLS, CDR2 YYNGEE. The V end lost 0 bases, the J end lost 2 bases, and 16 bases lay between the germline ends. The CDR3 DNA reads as TGTGCCAGCAGCGTAGCCCAGGGGGACTACTCCACAGATACGCAGTATTTT. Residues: CASSVAQGDYSTDTQYF.

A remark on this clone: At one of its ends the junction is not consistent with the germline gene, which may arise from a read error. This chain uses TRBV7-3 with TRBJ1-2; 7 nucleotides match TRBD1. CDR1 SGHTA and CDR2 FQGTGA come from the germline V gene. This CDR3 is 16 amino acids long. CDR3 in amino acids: CASSLVMAGGNDGYTF. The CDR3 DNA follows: TGTGCCAGCAGCTTAGTTATGGCAGGGGGTAACGATGGCTACACCTTC.

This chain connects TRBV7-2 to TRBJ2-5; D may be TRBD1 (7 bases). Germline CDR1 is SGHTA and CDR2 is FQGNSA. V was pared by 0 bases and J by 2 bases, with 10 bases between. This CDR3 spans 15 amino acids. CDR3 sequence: CASSLAAGGQETQYF. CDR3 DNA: TGTGCCAGCAGCTTAGCGGCAGGGGGGCAAGAGACCCAGTACTTC.

CDR3 in DNA: TGTGCCAGCAGCCAAGATCGGACACAGACTGAAGCTTTCTTT. Protein product: CASSQDRTQTEAFF. V and J are TRBV4-2 and TRBJ1-1; maybe TRBD1 (5 bases). Per germline, CDR1 LGHNA and CDR2 YNFKEQ. Trimming shortened V by 0 bases and J by 5 bases, and 10 bases separated the two germline ends. The CDR3 runs 14 residues.